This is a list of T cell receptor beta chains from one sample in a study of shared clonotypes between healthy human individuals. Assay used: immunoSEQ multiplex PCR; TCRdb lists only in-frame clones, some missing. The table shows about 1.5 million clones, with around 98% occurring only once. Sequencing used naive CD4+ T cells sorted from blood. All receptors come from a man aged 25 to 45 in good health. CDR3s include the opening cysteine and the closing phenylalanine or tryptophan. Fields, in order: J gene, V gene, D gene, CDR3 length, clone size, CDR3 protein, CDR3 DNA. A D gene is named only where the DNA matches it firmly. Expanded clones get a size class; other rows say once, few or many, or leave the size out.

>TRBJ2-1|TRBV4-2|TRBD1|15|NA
CASSQDDRGYNEQFF
TGTGCCAGCAGCCAAGACGACAGGGGCTACAATGAGCAGTTCTTC
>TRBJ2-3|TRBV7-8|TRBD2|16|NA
CASSARLAQDGNTQYF
TGTGCCAGCAGCGCCAGACTAGCGCAAGACGGAAATACGCAGTATTTT
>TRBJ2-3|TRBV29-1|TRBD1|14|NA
CSVGQGSSTDTQYF
TGCAGCGTAGGACAGGGTTCTAGCACAGATACGCAGTATTTT
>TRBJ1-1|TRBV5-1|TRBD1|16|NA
CASSVEGASKNTEAFF
TGCGCCAGCAGCGTTGAGGGGGCCAGCAAGAACACTGAAGCTTTCTTT
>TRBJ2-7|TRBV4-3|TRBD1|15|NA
CASSPGTVIDYEQYF
TGCGCCAGCAGCCCTGGGACAGTAATAGACTACGAGCAGTACTTC
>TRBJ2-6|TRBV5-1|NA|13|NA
CASSFFGANVLTF
TGCGCCAGCAGCTTTTTTGGGGCCAACGTCCTGACTTTC
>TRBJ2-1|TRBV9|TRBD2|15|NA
CASSVRLAPYNEQFF
TGTGCCAGCAGCGTGAGACTAGCGCCGTACAATGAGCAGTTCTTC
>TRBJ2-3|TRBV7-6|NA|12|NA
CASSLSPDTQYF
TGTGCCAGCAGCTTAAGCCCAGATACGCAGTATTTT
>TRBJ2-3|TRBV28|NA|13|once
CASSILSTDTQYF
TGTGCCAGCAGTATACTGAGCACAGATACGCAGTATTTT
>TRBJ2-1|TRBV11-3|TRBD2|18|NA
CASSLDKGLAGGSHEQFF
TGTGCCAGCAGCTTAGATAAGGGACTAGCGGGAGGGTCCCATGAGCAGTTCTTC
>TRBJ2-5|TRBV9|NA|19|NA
CASSPRPGTFFATRETQYF
TGTGCCAGCAGCCCCCGTCCCGGGACATTTTTCGCGACAAGAGAGACCCAGTACTTC
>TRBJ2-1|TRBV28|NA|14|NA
CASSFRESYNEQFF
TGTGCCAGCAGTTTTCGGGAGTCCTACAATGAGCAGTTCTTC
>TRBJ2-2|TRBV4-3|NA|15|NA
CASSQRGPNTGELFF
TGCGCCAGCAGCCAACGGGGGCCGAACACCGGGGAGCTGTTTTTT
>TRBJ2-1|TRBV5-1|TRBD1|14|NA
CASSFKGADNEQFF
TGCGCCAGCAGCTTTAAGGGGGCGGACAATGAGCAGTTCTTC
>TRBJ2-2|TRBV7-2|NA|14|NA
CASSLGGPAGELFF
TGTGCCAGCAGCTTGGGGGGGCCAGCCGGGGAGCTGTTTTTT
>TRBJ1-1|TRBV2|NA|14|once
CASQGRLGETEAFF
TGTGCCAGCCAGGGTAGACTCGGGGAAACTGAAGCTTTCTTT
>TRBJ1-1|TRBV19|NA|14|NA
CASRPRGGGTEAFF
TGTGCCAGTAGACCCAGGGGAGGGGGCACTGAAGCTTTCTTT
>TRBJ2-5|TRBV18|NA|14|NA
CASSLLKGRETQYF
TGTGCCAGCTCACTTCTCAAAGGGAGGGAGACCCAGTACTTC
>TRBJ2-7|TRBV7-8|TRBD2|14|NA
CASSFSSGSYEQYF
TGTGCCAGCAGCTTCTCTAGCGGGAGCTACGAGCAGTACTTC
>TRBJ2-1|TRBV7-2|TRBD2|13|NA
CASSLAPLAEQFF
TGTGCCAGCAGCTTAGCCCCACTAGCGGAGCAGTTCTTC
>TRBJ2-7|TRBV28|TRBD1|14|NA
CASNWDRVSYEQYF
TGTGCCAGCAATTGGGACAGGGTCTCCTACGAGCAGTACTTC
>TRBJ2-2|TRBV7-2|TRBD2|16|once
CASSLVSSGRAGELFF
TGTGCCAGCAGCTTAGTATCTAGCGGGAGGGCGGGGGAGCTGTTTTTT
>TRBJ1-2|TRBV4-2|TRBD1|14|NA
CASTRTGGGHGYTF
TGTGCCAGCACTAGAACAGGGGGCGGCCATGGCTACACCTTC
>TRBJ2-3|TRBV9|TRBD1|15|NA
CASSVGDRVTDTQYF
TGTGCCAGCAGCGTAGGGGACAGAGTCACAGATACGCAGTATTTT
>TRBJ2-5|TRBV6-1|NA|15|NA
CASSEVRGGGETQYF
TGTGCCAGCAGTGAAGTTAGGGGGGGCGGCGAGACCCAGTACTTC